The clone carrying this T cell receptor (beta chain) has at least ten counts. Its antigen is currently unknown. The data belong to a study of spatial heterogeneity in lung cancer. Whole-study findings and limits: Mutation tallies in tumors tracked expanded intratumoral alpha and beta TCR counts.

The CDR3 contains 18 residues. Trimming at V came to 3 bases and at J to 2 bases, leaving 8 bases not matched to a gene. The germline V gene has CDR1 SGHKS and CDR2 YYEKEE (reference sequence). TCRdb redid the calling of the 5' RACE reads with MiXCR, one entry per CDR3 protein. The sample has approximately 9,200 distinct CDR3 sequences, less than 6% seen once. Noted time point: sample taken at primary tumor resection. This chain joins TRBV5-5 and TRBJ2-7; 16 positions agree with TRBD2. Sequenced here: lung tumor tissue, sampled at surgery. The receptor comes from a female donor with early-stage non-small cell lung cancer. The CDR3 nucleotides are TGTGCCAGCAGCTCCGGGACTAGCGGGAGGGTCCTAACCTACGAGCAGTACTTC. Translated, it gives CASSSGTSGRVLTYEQYF.